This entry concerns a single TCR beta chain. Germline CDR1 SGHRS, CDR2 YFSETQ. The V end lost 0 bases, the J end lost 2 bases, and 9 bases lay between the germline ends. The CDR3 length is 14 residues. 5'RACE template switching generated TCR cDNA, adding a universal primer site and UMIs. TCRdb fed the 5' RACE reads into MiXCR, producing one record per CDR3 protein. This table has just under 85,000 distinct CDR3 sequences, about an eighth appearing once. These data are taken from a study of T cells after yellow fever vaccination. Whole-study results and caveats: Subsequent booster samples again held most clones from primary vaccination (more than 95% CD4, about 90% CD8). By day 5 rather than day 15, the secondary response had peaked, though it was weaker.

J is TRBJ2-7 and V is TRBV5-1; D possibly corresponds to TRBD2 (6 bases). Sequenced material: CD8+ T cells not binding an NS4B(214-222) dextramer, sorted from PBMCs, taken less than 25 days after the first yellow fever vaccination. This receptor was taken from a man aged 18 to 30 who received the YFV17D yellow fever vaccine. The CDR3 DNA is TGCGCCAGCAGCTTGGGGCGGGAAACCTACGAGCAGTACTTC. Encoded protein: CASSLGRETYEQYF. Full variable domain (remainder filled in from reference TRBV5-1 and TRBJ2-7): KAGVTQTPRYLIKTRGQQVTLSCSPISGHRSVSWYQQTPGQGLQFLFEYFSETQRNKGNFPGRFSGRQFSNSRSEMNVSTLELGDSALYLCASSLGRETYEQYFGPGTRLTVT.